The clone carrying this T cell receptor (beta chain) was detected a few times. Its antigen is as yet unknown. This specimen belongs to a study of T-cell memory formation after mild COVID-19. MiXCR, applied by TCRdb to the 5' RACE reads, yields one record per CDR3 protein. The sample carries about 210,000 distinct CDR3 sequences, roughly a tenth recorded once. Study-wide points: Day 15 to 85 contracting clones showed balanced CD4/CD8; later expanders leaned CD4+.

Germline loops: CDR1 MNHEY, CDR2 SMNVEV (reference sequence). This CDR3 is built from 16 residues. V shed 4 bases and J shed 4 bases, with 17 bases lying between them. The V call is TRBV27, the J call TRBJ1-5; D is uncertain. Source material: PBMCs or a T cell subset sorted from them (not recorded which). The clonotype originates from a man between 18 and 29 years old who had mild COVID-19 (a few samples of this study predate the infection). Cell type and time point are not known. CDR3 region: CASSSLRPAPNQPQHF. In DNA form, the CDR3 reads TGTGCCAGCAGTTCCCTTAGACCTGCCCCTAATCAGCCCCAGCATTTT.